This T cell receptor beta chain was documented in a study of blood T cell repertoires in COVID-19. Assay used: immunoSEQ multiplex PCR; TCRdb lists only in-frame clones, some missing. Of about 190,000 clones detected, 90% appear once; the ten largest clones hold approximately 0.56%. CDR1 is MDHEN, CDR2 SYDVKM, per germline. V was cut by 5 bases and J by 7 bases, with 17 bases left in between. CDR3 length: 14 residues. V is TRBV28 and J is TRBJ1-2; D is ambiguous. The sequencing input was peripheral blood. This receptor was identified in a man in his fifties with acute or convalescent COVID-19. The CDR3 coding sequence is TGTGCCAGCAGTGCCGGAGGTAGAGAGAGTGGCTACACCTTC. Protein: CASSAGGRESGYTF.